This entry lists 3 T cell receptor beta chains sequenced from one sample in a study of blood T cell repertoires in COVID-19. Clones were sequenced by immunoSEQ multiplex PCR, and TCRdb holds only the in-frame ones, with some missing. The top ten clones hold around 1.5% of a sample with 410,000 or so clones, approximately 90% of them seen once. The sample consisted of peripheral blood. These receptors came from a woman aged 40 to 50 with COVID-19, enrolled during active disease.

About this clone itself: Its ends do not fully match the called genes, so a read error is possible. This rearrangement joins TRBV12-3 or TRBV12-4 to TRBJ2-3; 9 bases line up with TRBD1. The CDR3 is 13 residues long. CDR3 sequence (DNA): TGTGCCAGCAGGTCGATCCGGGACAGGGTCCCTTCTTTT. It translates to CASRSIRDRVPSF.

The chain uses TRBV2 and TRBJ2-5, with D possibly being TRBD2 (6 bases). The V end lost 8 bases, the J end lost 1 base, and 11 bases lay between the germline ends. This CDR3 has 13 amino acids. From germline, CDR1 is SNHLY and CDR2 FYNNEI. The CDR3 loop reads CASSWDFQETQYF. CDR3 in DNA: TGTGCCAGCTCCTGGGACTTCCAAGAGACCCAGTACTTC.

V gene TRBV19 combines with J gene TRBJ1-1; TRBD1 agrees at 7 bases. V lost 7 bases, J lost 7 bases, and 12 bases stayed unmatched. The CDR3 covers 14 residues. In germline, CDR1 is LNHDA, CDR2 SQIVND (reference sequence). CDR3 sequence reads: CASTLLPGTDEAFF. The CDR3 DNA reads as TGTGCCAGTACTCTCCTTCCGGGGACAGATGAAGCTTTCTTT.